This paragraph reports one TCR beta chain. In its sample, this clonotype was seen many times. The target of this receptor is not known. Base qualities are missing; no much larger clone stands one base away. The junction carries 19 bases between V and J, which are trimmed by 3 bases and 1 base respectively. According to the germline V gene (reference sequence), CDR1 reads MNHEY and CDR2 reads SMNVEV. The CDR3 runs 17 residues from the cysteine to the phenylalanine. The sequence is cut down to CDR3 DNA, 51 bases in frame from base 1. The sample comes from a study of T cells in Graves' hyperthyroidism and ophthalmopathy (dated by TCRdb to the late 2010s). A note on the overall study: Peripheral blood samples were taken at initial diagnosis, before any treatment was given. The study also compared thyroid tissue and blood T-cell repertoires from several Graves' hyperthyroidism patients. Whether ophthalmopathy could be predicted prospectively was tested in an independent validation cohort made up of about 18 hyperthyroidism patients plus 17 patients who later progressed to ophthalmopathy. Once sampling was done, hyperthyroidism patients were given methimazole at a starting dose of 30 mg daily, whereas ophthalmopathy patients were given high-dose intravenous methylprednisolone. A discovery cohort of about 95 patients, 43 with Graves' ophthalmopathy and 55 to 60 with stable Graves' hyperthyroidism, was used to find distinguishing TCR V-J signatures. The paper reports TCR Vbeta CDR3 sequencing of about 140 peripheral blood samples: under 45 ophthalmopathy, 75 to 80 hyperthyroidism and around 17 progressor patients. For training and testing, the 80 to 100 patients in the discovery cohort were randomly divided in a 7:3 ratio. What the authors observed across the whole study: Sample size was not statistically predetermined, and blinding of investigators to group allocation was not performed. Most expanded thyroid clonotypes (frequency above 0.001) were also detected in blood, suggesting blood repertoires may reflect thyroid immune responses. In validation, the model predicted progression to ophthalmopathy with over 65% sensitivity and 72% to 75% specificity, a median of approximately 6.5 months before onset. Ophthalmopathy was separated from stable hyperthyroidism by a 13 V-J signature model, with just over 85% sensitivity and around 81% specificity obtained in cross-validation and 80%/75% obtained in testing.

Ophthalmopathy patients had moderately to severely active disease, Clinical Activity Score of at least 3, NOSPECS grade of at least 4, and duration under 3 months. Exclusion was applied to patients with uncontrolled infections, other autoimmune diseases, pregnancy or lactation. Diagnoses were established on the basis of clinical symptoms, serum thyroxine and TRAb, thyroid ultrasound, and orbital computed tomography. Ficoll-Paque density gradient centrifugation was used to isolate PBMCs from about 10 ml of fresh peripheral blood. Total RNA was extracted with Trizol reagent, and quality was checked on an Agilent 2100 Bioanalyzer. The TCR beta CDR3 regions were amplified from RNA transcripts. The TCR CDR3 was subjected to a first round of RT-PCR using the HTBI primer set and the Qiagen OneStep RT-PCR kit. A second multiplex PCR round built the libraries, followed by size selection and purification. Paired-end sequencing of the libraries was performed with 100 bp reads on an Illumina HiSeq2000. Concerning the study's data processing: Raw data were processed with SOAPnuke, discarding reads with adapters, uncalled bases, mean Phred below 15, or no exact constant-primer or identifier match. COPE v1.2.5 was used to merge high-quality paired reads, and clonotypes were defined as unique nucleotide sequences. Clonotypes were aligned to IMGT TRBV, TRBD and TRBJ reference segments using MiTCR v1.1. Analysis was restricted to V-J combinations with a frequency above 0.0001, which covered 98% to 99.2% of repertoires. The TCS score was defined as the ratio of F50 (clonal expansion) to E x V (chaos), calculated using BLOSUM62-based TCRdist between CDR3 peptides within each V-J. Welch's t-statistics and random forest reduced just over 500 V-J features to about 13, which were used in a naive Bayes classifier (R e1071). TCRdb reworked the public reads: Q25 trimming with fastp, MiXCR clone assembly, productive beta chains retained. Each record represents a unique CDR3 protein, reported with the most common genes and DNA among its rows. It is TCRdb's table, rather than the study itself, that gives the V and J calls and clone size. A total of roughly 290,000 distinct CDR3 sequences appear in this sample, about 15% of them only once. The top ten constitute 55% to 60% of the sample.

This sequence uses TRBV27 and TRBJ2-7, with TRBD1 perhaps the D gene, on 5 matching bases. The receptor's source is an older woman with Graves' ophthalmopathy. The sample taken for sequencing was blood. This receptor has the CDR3 CASSFATAKVKSYEQYF. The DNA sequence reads TGTGCCAGCAGTTTCGCGACAGCTAAAGTCAAGTCCTACGAGCAGTACTTC.